A selection of T cell receptor beta chains follows, all from one sample in a study of cytomegalovirus exposure and HLA in healthy donors. Produced via immunoSEQ multiplex PCR; TCRdb's table is partial and in-frame only. The sample yields roughly 110,000 clones, about 61% seen once. The material sequenced was PBMCs. These receptors originate from a man aged 18-30 years in good health and CMV-seropositive. Both conserved end residues are part of each CDR3. D genes are given only for firm matches. The size entry is marked missing in some rows and otherwise reads once, few, many or a size class.

clone_size	v_call	cdr3_length	d_call	j_call	cdr3_nt	cdr3_aa
-	TRBV7-8	14	TRBD1	TRBJ1-5	TGTGCCAGCAGCTTCGACAGGGGGTGGGAGCCCCAGCATTTT	CASSFDRGWEPQHF
-	TRBV29-1	14	TRBD1	TRBJ2-7	TGCAGCGTTGTTTGGGACAGAAACATGTACGAGCAGTACTTC	CSVVWDRNMYEQYF
-	TRBV15	15	-	TRBJ1-2	TGTGCCACCAGCAGAGACAGGGAAAGGAGTTATGGCTACACCTTC	CATSRDRERSYGYTF
-	TRBV4-2	14	-	TRBJ1-1	TGTGCCAGCAGCCCAGGCGGGGGTTTGGGTGAAGCTTTCTTT	CASSPGGGLGEAFF
-	TRBV5-1	13	-	TRBJ1-4	TGCGCCAGCAGCTTCGGGGGTAATGAAAAACTGTTTTTT	CASSFGGNEKLFF
-	TRBV28	15	-	TRBJ1-6	TGTGCCAGCAGCCCCTCCCACAGTCCAAATTCACCCCTCCACTTT	CASSPSHSPNSPLHF
-	TRBV5-1	21	TRBD2	TRBJ2-3	TGCGCCAGCAGCGGGGGAAGGACTAGCGGGGTCACCTTCCTTAGCACAGATACGCAGTATTTT	CASSGGRTSGVTFLSTDTQYF
-	TRBV15	12	-	TRBJ1-2	TGTGCCACCAGCACCCGGGGTGGGGGCTACACCTTC	CATSTRGGGYTF
-	TRBV9	18	TRBD1	TRBJ2-1	TGTGCCAGCAGCGTGCTGCCCTCCGGGACAGGGGCTCAGGTGCCACAGTTCTTC	CASSVLPSGTGAQVPQFF
-	TRBV2	12	TRBD1	TRBJ2-1	TGTGCCAGCAGTAGGGACAGGGAAAATCGGTTCTTC	CASSRDRENRFF
few	TRBV4-2	16	-	TRBJ2-5	TGTGCCAGCAGCCAAGGACCGGGAGTCCAATTACGAGGGCAGTACTTC	CASSQGPGVQLRGQYF
-	TRBV6-4	14	-	TRBJ1-1	TGTGCCAGCAGTGTGCAGGGGACGAACACTGAAGCTTTCTTT	CASSVQGTNTEAFF
few	TRBV6-1	14	TRBD2	TRBJ2-5	TGTGCCAGCAGTGTTGGACTAGCGAGCGAGACCCAGTACTTC	CASSVGLASETQYF
-	TRBV7-9	18	TRBD1	TRBJ2-5	TGTGCCAGCAGCCCATCTCCGGGACAGGGGCGGTGGCAAGAGACCCAGTACTTC	CASSPSPGQGRWQETQYF
-	TRBV11-2	16	-	TRBJ1-1	TGTGCCAGCAGCTCGCGACTGGGTGGTCTGAACACTGAAGCTTTCTTT	CASSSRLGGLNTEAFF
few	TRBV6-1	14	TRBD1	TRBJ1-6	TGTGCCAGCAGTGCGGACAGGGGGCATTCACCCCTCCACTTT	CASSADRGHSPLHF
-	TRBV28	14	TRBD1	TRBJ1-5	TGTGCCAGCAGTCCACAGGGGGCTAATCAGCCCCAGCATTTT	CASSPQGANQPQHF
once	TRBV19	15	TRBD2	TRBJ2-1	TGTGCCAGTAGGTCCGCGGGGGGTCCGTACAATGAGCAGTTCTTC	CASRSAGGPYNEQFF
few	TRBV11-3	15	TRBD1	TRBJ2-5	TGTGCCAGCAGCTTACGGGGACAGGGAATTGAGACCCAGTACTTC	CASSLRGQGIETQYF
-	TRBV30	17	TRBD1	TRBJ1-4	TGTGCCTGGAGTGTAGGCCGAGGACAGGGGGCGCTTGAAAAACTGTTTTTT	CAWSVGRGQGALEKLFF
once	TRBV4-1	16	-	TRBJ2-1	TGCGCCAGCAGCCAAGTAGTGACTAGAACCTACAATGAGCAGTTCTTC	CASSQVVTRTYNEQFF
-	TRBV28	15	-	TRBJ2-7	TGTGCCAGCAGTCAGACGCAGGGGCTACGGTACGAGCAGTACTTC	CASSQTQGLRYEQYF
once	TRBV27	16	TRBD2	TRBJ2-1	TGTGCCAGCAGTACACAACTAGCGGGGGGATTAGTTGAGCAGTTCTTC	CASSTQLAGGLVEQFF